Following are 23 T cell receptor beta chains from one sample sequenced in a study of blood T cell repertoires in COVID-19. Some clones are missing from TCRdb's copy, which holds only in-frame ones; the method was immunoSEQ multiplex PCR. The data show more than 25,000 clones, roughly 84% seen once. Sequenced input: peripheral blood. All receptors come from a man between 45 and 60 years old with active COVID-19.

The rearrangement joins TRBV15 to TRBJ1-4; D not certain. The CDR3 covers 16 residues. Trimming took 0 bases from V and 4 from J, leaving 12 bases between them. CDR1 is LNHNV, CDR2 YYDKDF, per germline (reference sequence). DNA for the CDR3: TGTGCCACCAGCAGAGATGTGGGGAGCAGTAATGAAAAACTGTTTTTT. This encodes CATSRDVGSSNEKLFF.

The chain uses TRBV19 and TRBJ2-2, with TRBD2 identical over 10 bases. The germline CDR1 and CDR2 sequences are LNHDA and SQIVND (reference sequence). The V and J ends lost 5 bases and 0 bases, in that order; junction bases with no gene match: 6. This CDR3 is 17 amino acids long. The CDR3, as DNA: TGTGCCAGTAGTCGAACTAGCGGGGACGCGAACACCGGGGAGCTGTTTTTT. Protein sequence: CASSRTSGDANTGELFF.

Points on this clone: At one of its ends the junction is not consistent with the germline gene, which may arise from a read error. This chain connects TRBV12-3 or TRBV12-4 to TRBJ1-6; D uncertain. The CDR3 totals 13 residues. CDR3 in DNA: TGTGCCAGCAGATTAGGAGCTAATTCACCCCTCCACTTT. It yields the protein CASRLGANSPLHF.

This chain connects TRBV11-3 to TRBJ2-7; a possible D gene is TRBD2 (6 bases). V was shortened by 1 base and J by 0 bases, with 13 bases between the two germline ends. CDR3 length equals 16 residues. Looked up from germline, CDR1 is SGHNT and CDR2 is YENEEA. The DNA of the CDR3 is TGTGCCAGCAGCTTAGGCCCCGGGGGAAGCTCCTACGAGCAGTACTTC. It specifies CASSLGPGGSSYEQYF.

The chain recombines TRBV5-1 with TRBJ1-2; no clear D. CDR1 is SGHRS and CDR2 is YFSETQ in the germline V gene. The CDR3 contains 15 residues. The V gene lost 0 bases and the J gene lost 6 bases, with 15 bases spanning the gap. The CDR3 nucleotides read TGCGCCAGCAGCTTGGTGGTTGTGGGCGGGAATGGCTACACCTTC. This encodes CASSLVVVGGNGYTF. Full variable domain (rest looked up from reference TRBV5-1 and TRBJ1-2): KAGVTQTPRYLIKTRGQQVTLSCSPISGHRSVSWYQQTPGQGLQFLFEYFSETQRNKGNFPGRFSGRQFSNSRSEMNVSTLELGDSALYLCASSLVVVGGNGYTFGSGTRLTVV.

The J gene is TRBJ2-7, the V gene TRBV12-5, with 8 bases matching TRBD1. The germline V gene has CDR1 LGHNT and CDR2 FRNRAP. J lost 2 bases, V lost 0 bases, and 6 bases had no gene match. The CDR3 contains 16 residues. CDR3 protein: CASGLVQAGGPYEQYV. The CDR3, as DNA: TGTGCTAGTGGTTTGGTACAGGCAGGGGGCCCCTACGAGCAGTACGTC.

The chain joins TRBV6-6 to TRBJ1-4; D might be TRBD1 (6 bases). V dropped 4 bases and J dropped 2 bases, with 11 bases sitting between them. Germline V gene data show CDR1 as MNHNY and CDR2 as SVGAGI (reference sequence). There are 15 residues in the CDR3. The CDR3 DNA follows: TGTGCCAGCAGTTCTCGGGACACCACTAATGAAAAACTGTTTTTT. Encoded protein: CASSSRDTTNEKLFF.

CDR3 DNA: TGTGCCAGCAGCTTACCAGGGTGGAGCACTGAAGCTTTCTTT. It specifies CASSLPGWSTEAFF. The chain recombines TRBV11-3 with TRBJ1-1; possible D gene TRBD1, 5 bases. CDR1 and CDR2 (germline): SGHNT, YENEEA. This CDR3 has 14 residues. V lost 2 bases and J lost 4, with 11 bases in between.

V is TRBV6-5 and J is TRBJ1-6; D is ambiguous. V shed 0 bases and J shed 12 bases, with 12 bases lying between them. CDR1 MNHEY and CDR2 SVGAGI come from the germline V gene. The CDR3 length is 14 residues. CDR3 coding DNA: TGTGCCAGCAGTTACTCGGCCGGGAAGAGACCCCTCCACTTT. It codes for CASSYSAGKRPLHF.

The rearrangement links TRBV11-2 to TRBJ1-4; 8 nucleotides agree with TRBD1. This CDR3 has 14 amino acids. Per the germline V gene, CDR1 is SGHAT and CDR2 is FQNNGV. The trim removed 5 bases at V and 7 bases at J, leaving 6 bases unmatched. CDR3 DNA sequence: TGTGCCAGCAGCCCCGGGACAGGTGGTGAAAAACTGTTTTTT. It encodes CASSPGTGGEKLFF.

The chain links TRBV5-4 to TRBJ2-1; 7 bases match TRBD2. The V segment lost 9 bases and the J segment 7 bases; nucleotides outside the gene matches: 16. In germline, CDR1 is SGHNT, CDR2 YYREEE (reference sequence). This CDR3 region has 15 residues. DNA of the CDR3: TGTGCCATCCTGGCTAGAGGGAGCGGGGATAATGAGCAGTTCTTC. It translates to CAILARGSGDNEQFF.

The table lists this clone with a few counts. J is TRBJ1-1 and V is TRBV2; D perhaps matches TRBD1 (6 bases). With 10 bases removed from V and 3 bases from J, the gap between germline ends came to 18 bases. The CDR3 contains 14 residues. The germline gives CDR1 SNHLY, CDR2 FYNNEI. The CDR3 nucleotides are TGTGCCACCACAAACCTCGCAGGGGACACTGAAGCTTTCTTT. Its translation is CATTNLAGDTEAFF. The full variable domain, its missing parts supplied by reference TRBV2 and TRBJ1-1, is EPEVTQTPSHQVTQMGQEVILRCVPISNHLYFYWYRQILGQKVEFLVSFYNNEISEKSEIFDDQFSVERPDGSNFTLKIRSTKLEDSAMYFCATTNLAGDTEAFFGQGTRLTVV.

CDR3 in DNA: TGTGCCAGCAGCTCGGGACAACCTGGGGCCAACGTCCTGACTTTC. This encodes CASSSGQPGANVLTF. The V gene is TRBV7-3, the J gene TRBJ2-6, with a weak D call TRBD1 (6 bases). The germline V gene encodes CDR1 SGHTA and CDR2 FQGTGA. With 4 bases removed from V and 2 bases from J, the gap between germline ends came to 9 bases. The CDR3 spans 15 residues.

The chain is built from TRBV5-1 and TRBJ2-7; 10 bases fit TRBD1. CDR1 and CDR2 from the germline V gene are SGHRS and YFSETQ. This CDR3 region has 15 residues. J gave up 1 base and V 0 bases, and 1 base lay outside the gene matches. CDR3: CASSLGTGGSYEQYV. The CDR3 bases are TGCGCCAGCAGCTTGGGGACAGGGGGTTCCTACGAGCAGTACGTC.

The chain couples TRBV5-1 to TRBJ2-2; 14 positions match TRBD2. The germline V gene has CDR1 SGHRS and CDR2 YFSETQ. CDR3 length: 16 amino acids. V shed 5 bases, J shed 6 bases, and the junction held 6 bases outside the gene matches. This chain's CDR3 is CASRPTSGGAPGELFF. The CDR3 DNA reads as TGCGCCAGCAGGCCGACTAGCGGGGGGGCCCCCGGGGAGCTGTTTTTT.

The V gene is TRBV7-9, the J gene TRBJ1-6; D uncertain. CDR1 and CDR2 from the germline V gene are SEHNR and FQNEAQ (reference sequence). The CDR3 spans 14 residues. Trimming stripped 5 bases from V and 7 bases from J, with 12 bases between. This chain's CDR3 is CASSPGVSNSPLHF. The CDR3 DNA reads TGTGCCAGCAGCCCGGGAGTTTCAAATTCACCCCTCCACTTT.

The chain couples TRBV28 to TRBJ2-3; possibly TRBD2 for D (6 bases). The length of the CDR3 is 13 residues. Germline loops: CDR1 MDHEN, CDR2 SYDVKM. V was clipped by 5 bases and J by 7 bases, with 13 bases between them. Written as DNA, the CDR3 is TGTGCCAGCAGTCCCGCGGGGCTTAATACGCAGTATTTT. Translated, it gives CASSPAGLNTQYF.

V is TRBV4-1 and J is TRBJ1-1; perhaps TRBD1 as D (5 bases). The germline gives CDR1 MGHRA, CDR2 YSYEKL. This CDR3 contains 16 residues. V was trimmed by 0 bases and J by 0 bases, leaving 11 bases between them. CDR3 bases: TGCGCCAGCAGCCAAGACCTGGGGCACCTGAACACTGAAGCTTTCTTT. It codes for CASSQDLGHLNTEAFF.

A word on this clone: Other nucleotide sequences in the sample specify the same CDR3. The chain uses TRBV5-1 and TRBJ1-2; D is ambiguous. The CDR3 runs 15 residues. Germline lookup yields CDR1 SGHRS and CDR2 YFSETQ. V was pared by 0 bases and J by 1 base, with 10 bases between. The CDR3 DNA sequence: TGCGCCAGCAGCTTGGGGGGAGGAAGTAACTATGGCTACACCTTC. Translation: CASSLGGGSNYGYTF.

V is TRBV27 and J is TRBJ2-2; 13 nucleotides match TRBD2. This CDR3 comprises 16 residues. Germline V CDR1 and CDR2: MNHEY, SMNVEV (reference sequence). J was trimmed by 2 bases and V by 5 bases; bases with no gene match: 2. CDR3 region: CASSPGLAGNTGELFF. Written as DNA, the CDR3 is TGTGCCAGCAGTCCGGGACTAGCGGGAAACACCGGGGAGCTGTTTTTT.

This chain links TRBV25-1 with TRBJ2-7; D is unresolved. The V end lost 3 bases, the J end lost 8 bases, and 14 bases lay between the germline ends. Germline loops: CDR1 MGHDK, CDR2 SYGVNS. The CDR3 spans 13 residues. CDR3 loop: CASSDLGTAKQYV. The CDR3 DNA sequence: TGTGCCAGCAGTGACCTCGGCACAGCAAAGCAGTACGTC.

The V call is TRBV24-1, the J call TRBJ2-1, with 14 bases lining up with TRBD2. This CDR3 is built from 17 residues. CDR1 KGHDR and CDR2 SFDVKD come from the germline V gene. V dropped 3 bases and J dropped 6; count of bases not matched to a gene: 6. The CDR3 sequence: CATSDALGTSGSNEQFF. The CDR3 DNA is TGTGCCACCAGTGATGCCCTAGGGACTAGCGGGAGCAATGAGCAGTTCTTC.

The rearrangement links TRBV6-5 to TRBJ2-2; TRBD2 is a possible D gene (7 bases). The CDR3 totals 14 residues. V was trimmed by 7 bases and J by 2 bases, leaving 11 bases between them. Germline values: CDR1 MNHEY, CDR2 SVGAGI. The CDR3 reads CASTAGANTGELFF. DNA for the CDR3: TGTGCCAGCACGGCGGGGGCAAACACCGGGGAGCTGTTTTTT.